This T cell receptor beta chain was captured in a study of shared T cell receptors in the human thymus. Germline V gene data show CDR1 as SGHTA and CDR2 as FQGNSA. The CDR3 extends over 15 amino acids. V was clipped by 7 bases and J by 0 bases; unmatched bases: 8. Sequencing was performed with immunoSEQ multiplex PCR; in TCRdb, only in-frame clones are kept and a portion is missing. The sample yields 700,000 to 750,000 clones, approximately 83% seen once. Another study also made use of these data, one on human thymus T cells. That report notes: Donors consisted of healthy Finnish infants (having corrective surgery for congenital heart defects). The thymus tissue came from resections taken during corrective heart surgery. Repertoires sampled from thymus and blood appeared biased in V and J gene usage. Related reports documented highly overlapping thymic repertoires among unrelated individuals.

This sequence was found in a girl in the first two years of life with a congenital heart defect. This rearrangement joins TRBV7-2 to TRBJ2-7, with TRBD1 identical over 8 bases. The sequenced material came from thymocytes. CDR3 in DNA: TGTGCCAGCAACATTGGACAGGGCAACTCCTACGAGCAGTACTTC. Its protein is CASNIGQGNSYEQYF.